The 20 T cell receptor beta chains listed next were all sequenced from one sample in a study of blood T cell repertoires in COVID-19. The table came from immunoSEQ multiplex PCR; TCRdb's copy has only in-frame clones and leaves some out. The sample has 150,000 to 200,000 clones, roughly nine tenths seen once. Source material: peripheral blood. These receptors originate from a woman in her 70s with acute or convalescent COVID-19.

The chain uses TRBV20-1 and TRBJ2-7; D is perhaps TRBD2 (5 bases). CDR3 length equals 14 residues. Trimming removed 3 bases at V and 3 bases at J, with 15 bases between. The germline gives CDR1 DFQATT, CDR2 SNEGSKA (reference sequence). CDR3 nucleotides: TGCAGTGCTAGTCTGTCTAGCAGACTCTACGAGCAGTACTTC. This gives the protein CSASLSSRLYEQYF.

This chain joins TRBV27 and TRBJ1-5; D is uncertain. With 5 bases removed from V and 0 bases from J, the gap between germline ends came to 11 bases. CDR1 and CDR2 (germline): MNHEY, SMNVEV (reference sequence). This CDR3 spans 15 amino acids. Here the CDR3 reads CASSPRRDSNQPQHF. CDR3 sequence (DNA): TGTGCCAGCAGTCCCCGACGGGATAGCAATCAGCCCCAGCATTTT.

V is TRBV7-6 and J is TRBJ1-4, with D tentatively TRBD1 (5 bases). The CDR3 has 16 residues. Deletions cut 5 bases from V and 0 bases from J, with 13 bases between. CDR1 is SGHVS, CDR2 FNYEAQ, per germline. The CDR3 here is CASSDHIRATNEKLFF. The DNA of the CDR3 is TGTGCCAGCAGCGACCATATCAGGGCAACTAATGAAAAACTGTTTTTT. Based on the CDR3 plus reference TRBV7-6 and TRBJ1-4, the full variable domain is GAGVSQSPRYKVTKRGQDVALRCDPISGHVSLYWYRQALGQGPEFLTYFNYEAQQDKSGLPNDRFSAERPEGSISTLTIQRTEQRDSAMYRCASSDHIRATNEKLFFGSGTQLSVL.

The CDR3 coding sequence is TGTGCCAGCAGTTGGGGGACAACGGATGGCTACACCTTC. The encoded protein is CASSWGTTDGYTF. The chain uses TRBV12-3 or TRBV12-4 and TRBJ1-2; TRBD1 is a possible D gene (6 bases). Trimming stripped 4 bases from V and 6 bases from J, with 12 bases between. The CDR3 has 13 amino acids.

This sequence joins TRBV2 and TRBJ2-3; 11 positions agree with TRBD2. Germline V gene data show CDR1 as SNHLY and CDR2 as FYNNEI. Trimming removed 6 bases from V and 6 bases from J; junction bases left unmatched: 5. This CDR3 has 14 amino acids. In DNA form, the CDR3 reads TGTGCCAGCAGGGACACTAGCGGGAGTGATACGCAGTATTTT. Residues: CASRDTSGSDTQYF.

This clone was observed a few times. The genes are TRBV18 and TRBJ1-5, with D possibly being TRBD1 (5 bases). CDR1 and CDR2 (germline): KGHSH, LQKENI. V was trimmed by 4 bases and J by 3 bases, leaving 7 bases between them. The CDR3 is made up of 13 amino acids. CDR3 loop: CASSQDNNQPQHF. CDR3 sequence (DNA): TGTGCCAGCTCACAGGACAACAATCAGCCCCAGCATTTT.

V usage is TRBV15 and J usage is TRBJ1-5; D is perhaps TRBD1 (6 bases). This CDR3 is built from 14 residues. Germline V CDR1 and CDR2: LNHNV, YYDKDF (reference sequence). The V gene lost 0 bases and the J gene lost 9 bases, with 12 bases spanning the gap. CDR3 amino acids: CATSREGGQAPQHF. The CDR3 coding sequence is TGTGCCACCAGCAGAGAGGGGGGGCAGGCGCCCCAGCATTTT. Combining the CDR3 with reference TRBV15 and TRBJ1-5 gives the whole variable domain DAMVIQNPRYQVTQFGKPVTLSCSQTLNHNVMYWYQQKSSQAPKLLFHYYDKDFNNEADTPDNFQSRRPNTSFCFLDIRSPGLGDTAMYLCATSREGGQAPQHFGDGTRLSIL.

The chain couples TRBV7-8 to TRBJ1-1; 7 bases are shared with TRBD1. Germline V CDR1 and CDR2: SGHVS, FQNEAQ. CDR3 size: 13 residues. J lost 1 base, V lost 8 bases, and 4 bases had no gene match. CDR3 bases: TGTGCCAGCGGCGGGACAGCGAACACTGAAGCTTTCTTT. Amino acids: CASGGTANTEAFF.

The V and J genes are TRBV19 and TRBJ1-2; 12 nucleotides match TRBD1. The germline V gene encodes CDR1 LNHDA and CDR2 SQIVND (reference sequence). Losses at the gene ends were 5 bases for V and 0 bases for J; bases not matched to a gene: 10. This CDR3 is built from 18 residues. In DNA, the CDR3 is TGTGCCAGTAGTTCAAACCGGGACAGGGGGCTGACTAACTATGGCTACACCTTC. It encodes CASSSNRDRGLTNYGYTF.

Concerning this clone: The sample has other DNA sequences that encode this CDR3 too. The chain uses TRBV10-3 and TRBJ2-3; 9 bases map to TRBD1. The CDR3 runs 15 residues. Germline-derived CDR1 and CDR2 are ENHRY and SYGVKD. J lost 0 bases, V lost 6 bases, and 4 bases had no gene match. The CDR3 sequence is CAIRLDRGSTDTQYF. Written as DNA, the CDR3 is TGTGCCATCAGGCTGGACAGGGGAAGCACAGATACGCAGTATTTT.

This clone was counted once. V is TRBV5-1 and J is TRBJ1-3; TRBD1 is a possible D gene (5 bases). With 0 bases removed from V and 2 bases from J, the gap between germline ends came to 9 bases. Germline CDR1 and CDR2: SGHRS and YFSETQ. This CDR3 contains 15 residues. The CDR3 DNA reads as TGCGCCAGCAGCTTGGATCCAGGGACTGGAAACACCATATATTTT. It yields the protein CASSLDPGTGNTIYF.

The CDR3 loop is CASSSGQSSYEQYF. CDR3 sequence (DNA): TGTGCCAGCTCAAGTGGACAAAGCTCCTACGAGCAGTACTTC. The chain uses TRBV18 and TRBJ2-7; a weak D match, TRBD1 (5 bases). The germline CDR1 and CDR2 sequences are KGHSH and LQKENI. Trimming cost V 5 bases and J 0 bases, with 11 bases left between them. CDR3 length: 14 residues.

The chain carries TRBV6-4 and TRBJ1-1; the match to TRBD1 covers 8 bases. This CDR3 comprises 15 residues. CDR1 and CDR2 (germline): MRHNA, SNTAGT. The trim removed 6 bases at V and 1 base at J, leaving 7 bases unmatched. CDR3 nucleotide sequence: TGTGCCAGCAGGGTACAGGGACAGGCGAACACTGAAGCTTTCTTT. This gives the protein CASRVQGQANTEAFF.

CDR3 sequence: CASSFYSEKLFF. The CDR3 DNA sequence: TGTGCCAGCAGTTTCTACAGCGAAAAACTGTTTTTT. The chain recombines TRBV28 with TRBJ1-4, with D unclear. Trimming removed 3 bases at V and 8 bases at J, with 7 bases between. CDR3 length equals 12 residues. Germline-derived CDR1 and CDR2 are MDHEN and SYDVKM.

Note on this clone: At one of its ends the junction is not consistent with the germline gene, which may arise from a read error. The chain is built from TRBV29-1 and TRBJ2-3, with 9 positions matching TRBD1. Germline V gene data show CDR1 as SQVTM and CDR2 as ANQGSEA. The CDR3 length is 13 residues. The chain's CDR3 is CSGDRDNTNTQYF. For the CDR3, the DNA is TGCAGCGGGGACAGGGACAACACAAATACGCAGTATTTT.

The rearrangement joins TRBV20-1 to TRBJ2-7; 7 bases are shared with TRBD2. With V trimmed by 3 bases and J by 4 bases, 6 bases remained unmatched. Germline assignment: CDR1 DFQATT and CDR2 SNEGSKA (reference sequence). The CDR3 extends over 13 amino acids. The CDR3 protein is CSASNPAGYEQYF. In nucleotides, the CDR3 is TGCAGTGCTAGTAATCCAGCGGGATACGAGCAGTACTTC.

The V gene is TRBV29-1, the J gene TRBJ2-2; 8 bases agree with TRBD2. J gave up 5 bases and V 3 bases, and 5 bases lay outside the gene matches. The CDR3 length is 14 residues. Germline V gene sequence: CDR1 SQVTM, CDR2 ANQGSEA. The CDR3 loop is CSVDRGGQTGELFF. For the CDR3, the DNA is TGCAGCGTTGACCGCGGGGGGCAAACCGGGGAGCTGTTTTTT.

The rearrangement joins TRBV3-1 (or the pseudogene TRBV3-2) to TRBJ1-2, with D maybe TRBD1 (6 bases). The V gene's germline CDR1 is LGHDT and CDR2 YNNKEL (reference sequence). Trimming shortened V by 9 bases and J by 6 bases, and 17 bases separated the two germline ends. This CDR3 has 13 amino acids. The DNA of the CDR3 is TGTGCCAGACAGGGAAGAGACAGGCATGGCTACACCTTC. Translating gives CARQGRDRHGYTF.

This clone was recorded only once. This sample includes further DNA sequences coding for the same CDR3. V usage is TRBV18 and J usage is TRBJ2-6, with 8 bases aligning to TRBD1. The CDR3 contains 17 residues. CDR1 and CDR2 from the germline V gene are KGHSH and LQKENI. V lost 6 bases, J lost 0 bases, and 7 bases stayed unmatched. CDR3 DNA sequence: TGTGCCAGCTCCCCCGGGACAGGTGGCTCTGGGGCCAACGTCCTGACTTTC. The encoded protein is CASSPGTGGSGANVLTF.

The chain joins TRBV4-3 to TRBJ1-1, with D possibly TRBD1 on 6 matching bases. The germline V and J ends were trimmed by 4 bases and 6 bases, with 12 bases remaining between them. This CDR3 is built from 13 residues. Germline V lookup: CDR1 LGHNA, CDR2 YSLEER. The CDR3 is CASSRTGWAEAFF. In DNA form, the CDR3 reads TGCGCCAGCAGCCGAACAGGGTGGGCTGAAGCTTTCTTT.